The sequence of this T cell receptor (beta chain) was determined in a study of blood T cells in healthy people across ages. Findings and caveats of the study: Both higher diversity and more naive CD4+ cells marked long-lived donors when set against aged donors.

Per sample, at least 5.5 micrograms of total RNA were extracted. Next came a second PCR, run for roughly 6 to 11 cycles, which used a sample-barcoded 5' primer along with a J-beta primer mix. One entry per CDR3 protein results from TCRdb running MiXCR on the 5' RACE reads. The sample has hundreds of thousands of distinct CDR3 sequences, 40% to 65% seen once; the top ten hold around an eighth. The CDR3 is made up of 14 amino acids. CDR1 is MGHDK, CDR2 SYGVNS, per germline. The V gene lost 2 bases and the J gene lost 4 bases, with 6 bases spanning the gap. In the case of this clonotype: Its antigen is not known.

This TCR came from an elderly woman in good health. This chain uses TRBV25-1 with TRBJ2-6; D gene uncertain. Sequencing input: blood. The CDR3 DNA is TGTGCCAGCAGTGAAATCGAAGGGGCCAACGTCCTGACTTTC. Its protein is CASSEIEGANVLTF.